The 19 T cell receptor beta chains below were found in one sample sequenced in a study of response to subunit inactivated influenza vaccine. TCRdb re-called the RT-PCR reads through MiXCR, storing one row per CDR3 protein. Found here are some 850,000 distinct CDR3 sequences, approximately 17% of them singletons; the top ten hold about a tenth. Source: PBMCs from blood, taken around 5 days after vaccination. The source is a man aged 50 or older who received an inactivated influenza vaccine.

The chain recombines TRBV20-1 with TRBJ1-2; D is undetermined. V was pared by 0 bases and J by 4 bases, with 9 bases between. Germline CDR1 DFQATT, CDR2 SNEGSKA (reference sequence). CDR3 size: 13 residues. The CDR3 DNA follows: TGCAGTGCTAGAGATGTGGGCGGCTATGGCTACACCTTC. This gives the protein CSARDVGGYGYTF.

The chain uses TRBV6-5 and TRBJ2-6, with D perhaps matching TRBD1 (5 bases). Germline values: CDR1 MNHEY, CDR2 SVGAGI. The CDR3 is 16 residues long. V was shortened by 2 bases and J by 2 bases, with 10 bases between the two germline ends. The CDR3 DNA reads as TGTGCCAGCAGTTACCGGACAATCCCTGGGGCCAACGTCCTGACTTTC. Translation gives CASSYRTIPGANVLTF.

The V call is TRBV7-8, the J call TRBJ2-1; 13 bases match TRBD2. There are 16 residues in the CDR3. Germline CDR1 SGHVS, CDR2 FQNEAQ. V lost 5 bases to trimming and J lost 2 bases; unmatched junction nucleotides: 3. The CDR3 DNA follows: TGTGCCAGCAGCACGGGGACTAGCGGGACCTACAATGAGCAGTTCTTC. Translated, it gives CASSTGTSGTYNEQFF.

This clonotype came up a few times. The chain has TRBV4-3 and TRBJ2-1; 7 nucleotides agree with TRBD2. Trimming cost V 0 bases and J 9 bases; bases outside gene matches: 2. Germline-derived CDR1 and CDR2 are LGHNA and YSLEER. The CDR3 contains 13 residues. The CDR3 DNA follows: TGCGCCAGCAGCCAAGAGGCTAGCGGTGAGCAGTTCTTC. Protein sequence: CASSQEASGEQFF.

The rearrangement links TRBV5-1 to TRBJ1-1; no clear D. The germline V gene has CDR1 SGHRS and CDR2 YFSETQ. The CDR3 is 12 amino acids. V lost 4 bases and J 5 bases, leaving 9 bases between the germline ends. CDR3 coding DNA: TGCGCCAGCAGCGGGGTTCCAACTGAAGCTTTCTTT. This gives the protein CASSGVPTEAFF.

The chain has TRBV12-3 or TRBV12-4 and TRBJ1-1; the D gene is possibly TRBD1 (6 bases). The CDR3 totals 16 residues. V lost 7 bases and J 1 base, leaving 19 bases between the germline ends. In DNA form, the CDR3 reads TGTGCCAGCACCGACTGGGGGGGCGAAAGGAACACTGAAGCTTTCTTT. Translated, it gives CASTDWGGERNTEAFF.

The chain combines TRBV10-1 with TRBJ2-2; D remains ambiguous. Germline lookup yields CDR1 WNHNN and CDR2 SYGVQD (reference sequence). The CDR3 is made up of 16 amino acids. Trimming shortened V by 6 bases and J by 7 bases, and 21 bases separated the two germline ends. CDR3 sequence reads: CASSPGGSLANGELFF. Here the CDR3 DNA reads TGCGCCAGCAGCCCCGGTGGTAGCCTGGCTAACGGGGAGCTGTTTTTT.

This clonotype was counted once. A much bigger clone sits one base away, suggesting this may be a read error. The chain recombines TRBV10-3 with TRBJ2-3, with D hard to call. The CDR3 is 12 amino acids. V lost 0 bases to trimming and J lost 4 bases, with 2 bases between them. The germline CDR1 and CDR2 sequences are ENHRY and SYGVKD. The DNA of the CDR3 is TGTGCCATCAGTGAGTCCTCAGATACGCAGTATTTT. Protein sequence: CAISESSDTQYF.

The chain links TRBV4-3 to TRBJ2-1; a possible D gene is TRBD1 (5 bases). Germline loops: CDR1 LGHNA, CDR2 YSLEER. The CDR3 has 15 amino acids. Trimming shortened V by 5 bases and J by 0 bases, and 11 bases separated the two germline ends. The chain's CDR3 is CASSISQGSYNEQFF. CDR3 nucleotides: TGCGCCAGCAGCATTAGTCAGGGCTCCTACAATGAGCAGTTCTTC.

This clonotype was counted between two and nine times. The chain is built from TRBV9 and TRBJ2-3, with a tentative D call TRBD1 (6 bases). The V and J ends lost 2 bases and 2 bases respectively, with 15 bases between them. Germline values: CDR1 SGDLS, CDR2 YYNGEE. There are 16 residues in the CDR3. CDR3 coding DNA: TGTGCCAGCAGCGTGGCTGGCGGACAGCACACAGATACGCAGTATTTT. Its protein is CASSVAGGQHTDTQYF.

The gene calls are TRBV9 and TRBJ2-3; D is perhaps TRBD1 (6 bases). Trimming shortened V by 0 bases and J by 4 bases, and 9 bases separated the two germline ends. CDR3 length: 14 residues. Germline assignment: CDR1 SGDLS and CDR2 YYNGEE. This CDR3 reads CASSVEGHADTQYF. The CDR3 DNA reads TGTGCCAGCAGCGTAGAGGGACATGCAGATACGCAGTATTTT.

The V call is TRBV18, the J call TRBJ1-1; 8 positions agree with TRBD1. The CDR3 totals 15 residues. Germline-derived CDR1 and CDR2 are KGHSH and LQKENI. V was clipped by 1 base and J by 4 bases; unmatched bases: 5. The DNA of the CDR3 is TGTGCCAGCTCACCACTAGGACAGGGATTCACTGAAGCTTTCTTT. Encoded protein: CASSPLGQGFTEAFF. Drawing the rest from reference TRBV18 and TRBJ1-1, the complete variable domain is NAGVMQNPRHLVRRRGQEARLRCSPMKGHSHVYWYRQLPEEGLKFMVYLQKENIIDESGMPKERFSAEFPKEGPSILRIQQVVRGDSAAYFCASSPLGQGFTEAFFGQGTRLTVV.

The chain joins TRBV7-9 to TRBJ2-5; D uncertain. There are 14 residues in the CDR3. Germline V gene lookup returns CDR1 SEHNR and CDR2 FQNEAQ (reference sequence). The V end was cut by 5 bases, the J end by 2 bases, with 12 bases between. The CDR3 sequence is CASSPPFGQETQYF. The CDR3 DNA reads TGTGCCAGCAGCCCACCTTTTGGTCAAGAGACCCAGTACTTC.

The table lists this clonotype with a few counts. CDR3 DNA: TGTGCCAGCAGCTTAGAGCGAAGCGGGATCTACGAGCAGTACTTC. It translates to CASSLERSGIYEQYF. The chain has TRBV7-9 and TRBJ2-7; 7 positions match TRBD2. CDR3 length equals 15 residues. Germline-derived CDR1 and CDR2 are SEHNR and FQNEAQ (reference sequence). The V segment lost 1 base and the J segment 3 bases; nucleotides outside the gene matches: 6.

The chain has TRBV20-1 and TRBJ2-5, with TRBD2 as a possible D gene (7 bases). Germline V gene sequence: CDR1 DFQATT, CDR2 SNEGSKA (reference sequence). V lost 3 bases and J lost 3, with 14 bases in between. The CDR3 spans 14 residues. CDR3 sequence (DNA): TGCAGTGCTAGGGGGGCTAGCGGAAAAGAGACCCAGTACTTC. Translating gives CSARGASGKETQYF.

The chain uses TRBV6-5 and TRBJ2-1; perhaps TRBD1 as D (5 bases). The CDR3 consists of 14 residues. The ends were cut back, 0 bases at V and 5 bases at J, with 8 bases in the middle. CDR1 is MNHEY and CDR2 is SVGAGI in the germline V gene. The CDR3 DNA is TGTGCCAGCAGTTACTCGAGCAGGGACAATGAGCAGTTCTTC. It translates to CASSYSSRDNEQFF.

The sample holds a few counts of this clonotype. V is TRBV7-2 and J is TRBJ1-1, with TRBD1 matching over 7 bases. There are 15 residues in the CDR3. CDR1 and CDR2 from the germline V gene are SGHTA and FQGNSA. V dropped 6 bases and J dropped 3; count of bases not matched to a gene: 10. The CDR3 sequence is CASRMRQGMHTEAFF. The CDR3 DNA follows: TGTGCCAGCAGGATGAGACAGGGAATGCACACTGAAGCTTTCTTT.

J is TRBJ1-6 and V is TRBV5-1; 9 positions match TRBD1. The length of the CDR3 is 15 residues. The ends lost 0 bases at V and 10 bases at J; junction bases unmatched: 5. The germline CDR1 and CDR2 sequences are SGHRS and YFSETQ. In DNA, the CDR3 is TGCGCCAGCAGCTTGGTGGGACAGGGTCGGTCACCCCTCCACTTT. This translates into CASSLVGQGRSPLHF.

The CDR3 region is CSVPPYGGLNTEAFF. In DNA, the CDR3 is TGCAGCGTCCCTCCGTATGGCGGGTTGAACACTGAAGCTTTCTTT. The rearrangement joins TRBV29-1 to TRBJ1-1; D is ambiguous. V dropped 6 bases and J dropped 0 bases, with 17 bases sitting between them. CDR3 length: 15 residues. Per the germline V gene, CDR1 is SQVTM and CDR2 is ANQGSEA.